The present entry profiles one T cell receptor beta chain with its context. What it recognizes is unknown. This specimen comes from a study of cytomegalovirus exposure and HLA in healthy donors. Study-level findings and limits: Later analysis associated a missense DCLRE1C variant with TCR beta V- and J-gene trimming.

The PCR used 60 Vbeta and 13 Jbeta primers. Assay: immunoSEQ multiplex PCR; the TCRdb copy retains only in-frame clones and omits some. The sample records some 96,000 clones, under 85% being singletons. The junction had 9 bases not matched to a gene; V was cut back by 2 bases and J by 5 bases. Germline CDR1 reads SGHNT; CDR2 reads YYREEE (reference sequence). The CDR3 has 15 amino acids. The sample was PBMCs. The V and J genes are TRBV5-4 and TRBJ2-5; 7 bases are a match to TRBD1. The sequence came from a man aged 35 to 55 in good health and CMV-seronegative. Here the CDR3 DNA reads TGTGCCAGCAGCTTTCCACAACAGGGGTCGGAGACCCAGTACTTC. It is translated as CASSFPQQGSETQYF.